This T cell receptor (beta chain) was retrieved from a study of Ad26.COV2.S vaccination and SARS-CoV-2 variants. As for this clone: Its antigen is unknown.

Trimming shortened V by 4 bases and J by 6 bases, and 13 bases separated the two germline ends. Germline lookup yields CDR1 SGHNT and CDR2 YYREEE (reference sequence). This CDR3 has 13 residues. Points from the study as a whole: Breadth of non-spike TCRs did not differ between vaccinees and placebo recipients.

Produced via immunoSEQ multiplex PCR; TCRdb's table is partial and in-frame only. The sample includes around 350,000 clones, around 90% seen only once; the top ten take about 3.9%. The receptor was isolated from a human donor who had recovered from COVID-19. The chain links TRBV5-4 to TRBJ1-1; no firm D call. The sequencing here drew on peripheral blood, taken after recovery from COVID-19. CDR3 bases: TGTGCCAGCAGCCGGGTCCTTGAAGCTGAAGCTTTCTTT. This translates into CASSRVLEAEAFF.